The 18 T cell receptor beta chains below were found in one sample sequenced in a study of PD-L1 blockade in urothelial cancer. Sequenced by immunoSEQ multiplex PCR; TCRdb stores in-frame clones only, minus some. This sample has 85,000 to 130,000 clones; approximately 90% occur once, and the top ten carry almost 0.95%. Specimen: PBMCs, collected around atezolizumab (anti-PD-L1) treatment. These receptors all stem from a woman over 75 with urothelial cancer.

The V and J genes are TRBV7-7 and TRBJ2-2, with 8 bases lining up with TRBD2. The CDR3 has 14 amino acids. The V and J ends lost 8 bases and 5 bases, in that order; junction bases with no gene match: 7. Germline V gene lookup returns CDR1 SSHAT and CDR2 FNYEAQ (reference sequence). The CDR3 region has the DNA TGTGCCAGCGGGCGGGGGGCGTATACCGGGGAGCTGTTTTTT. This gives the protein CASGRGAYTGELFF. Together with reference TRBV7-7 and TRBJ2-2, the CDR3 gives the full variable domain: GAGVSQSPRYKVTKRGQDVTLRCDPISSHATLYWYQQALGQGPEFLTYFNYEAQPDKSGLPSDRFSAERPEGSISTLTIQRTEQRDSAMYRCASGRGAYTGELFFGEGSRLTVL.

The J gene is TRBJ2-1, the V gene TRBV5-4; D is undetermined. Per germline, CDR1 SGHNT and CDR2 YYREEE (reference sequence). V lost 4 bases and J 0 bases, leaving 8 bases between the germline ends. The CDR3 is 14 amino acids. CDR3 nucleotide sequence: TGTGCCAGCAGCCCGACATTCTCCTACAATGAGCAGTTCTTC. Encoded protein: CASSPTFSYNEQFF.

CDR3 DNA sequence: TGTGCCAGCAGCCCCGACAGGAGCTCCTACGAGCAGTACTTC. Translating gives CASSPDRSSYEQYF. This sequence joins TRBV5-4 and TRBJ2-7; weak D call: TRBD1 (6 bases). CDR1 and CDR2 from the germline V gene are SGHNT and YYREEE (reference sequence). The CDR3 has 14 residues. Deletions cut 4 bases from V and 0 bases from J, with 11 bases between. Combining the CDR3 with reference TRBV5-4 and TRBJ2-7 gives the whole variable domain ETGVTQSPTHLIKTRGQQVTLRCSSQSGHNTVSWYQQALGQGPQFIFQYYREEENGRGNFPPRFSGLQFPNYSSELNVNALELDDSALYLCASSPDRSSYEQYFGPGTRLTVT.

CDR3 coding DNA: TGTGCCATCAGTAACCGGCGGGACGGCGAGCAGTACTTC. This gives the protein CAISNRRDGEQYF. The chain uses TRBV10-3 and TRBJ2-7; D may be TRBD2 (6 bases). Germline V gives CDR1 ENHRY, CDR2 SYGVKD. CDR3 length: 13 amino acids. V lost 5 bases and J lost 6, with 14 bases in between.

This clone was seen a handful of times. The rearrangement links TRBV18 to TRBJ2-1; D uncertain. Germline V gene data show CDR1 as KGHSH and CDR2 as LQKENI. Trimming took off 1 base at V and 0 bases at J, with 10 bases between the two ends. This CDR3 has 16 amino acids. The CDR3 spells CASSPRKSTSYNEQFF. As DNA, the CDR3 is TGTGCCAGCTCACCACGCAAGAGTACCTCCTACAATGAGCAGTTCTTC.

This clone was seen a few times. J is TRBJ1-1 and V is TRBV30; the D is unclear. Trimming left V 5 bases short and J 0 bases short, with 7 bases between. CDR3 length equals 12 residues. Per the germline V gene, CDR1 is GTSNPN and CDR2 is SVGIG (reference sequence). For the CDR3, the DNA is TGTGCCTGGGAGGGCATGAACACTGAAGCTTTCTTT. Its translation is CAWEGMNTEAFF.

The J gene is TRBJ2-7, the V gene TRBV29-1, with no clear D. The germline V gene has CDR1 SQVTM and CDR2 ANQGSEA. The CDR3 runs to 12 residues. V was clipped by 4 bases and J by 1 base, with 8 bases between them. CDR3 amino acids: CSVASGSYEQYF. CDR3 nucleotides: TGCAGCGTTGCATCAGGATCCTACGAGCAGTACTTC.

The V call is TRBV28, the J call TRBJ1-1, with TRBD1 identical over 11 bases. Losses at the gene ends were 1 base for V and 4 bases for J; bases not matched to a gene: 2. Germline-derived CDR1 and CDR2 are MDHEN and SYDVKM. This CDR3 comprises 15 residues. The CDR3 region has the DNA TGTGCCAGCAGTTTATCCGGGACAGGGGGCACTGAAGCTTTCTTT. Translation: CASSLSGTGGTEAFF.

This rearrangement joins TRBV28 to TRBJ2-1, with 12 bases aligning to TRBD2. The CDR3 is made up of 15 amino acids. J gave up 5 bases and V 5 bases, and 4 bases lay outside the gene matches. The germline V gene encodes CDR1 MDHEN and CDR2 SYDVKM. This CDR3 is CASSILAGGNNEQFF. The CDR3 nucleotides are TGTGCCAGCAGTATTCTAGCGGGAGGGAACAATGAGCAGTTCTTC. Looking up the rest from reference TRBV28 and TRBJ2-1 gives the full variable domain: DVKVTQSSRYLVKRTGEKVFLECVQDMDHENMFWYRQDPGLGLRLIYFSYDVKMKEKGDIPEGYSVSREKKERFSLILESASTNQTSMYLCASSILAGGNNEQFFGPGTRLTVL.

V usage is TRBV7-6 and J usage is TRBJ2-7; TRBD1 agrees at 8 bases. The germline gives CDR1 SGHVS, CDR2 FNYEAQ. The CDR3 totals 15 residues. With V trimmed by 1 base and J by 3 bases, 5 bases remained unmatched. The CDR3 DNA follows: TGTGCCAGCAGCTTAGGGACAGGGCGAAACTACGAGCAGTACTTC. This translates into CASSLGTGRNYEQYF.

This rearrangement joins TRBV6-1 to TRBJ2-1; weak D call: TRBD1 (5 bases). This CDR3 spans 14 amino acids. Germline CDR1 and CDR2: MNHNS and SASEGT. Trimming cost V 6 bases and J 0 bases, with 9 bases left between them. The DNA for the CDR3 is TGTGCCAGCAGCCCGACAGACTCCTACAATGAGCAGTTCTTC. Its protein product is CASSPTDSYNEQFF.

The rearrangement joins TRBV29-1 to TRBJ1-1; the match to TRBD1 covers 8 bases. This CDR3 region has 14 residues. Germline CDR1 is SQVTM and CDR2 is ANQGSEA. The V gene end was trimmed by 6 bases and the J gene end by 6 bases; junction bases not matched to a gene: 12. CDR3 DNA: TGCAGCGTCGAACGACAGGGGAAAGTCGCTGAAGCTTTCTTT. It codes for CSVERQGKVAEAFF.

The rearrangement links TRBV18 to TRBJ2-1, with 7 bases lining up with TRBD2. The germline V gene encodes CDR1 KGHSH and CDR2 LQKENI. After removal of 1 base from V and 4 bases from J, the junction contained 4 bases not matched to a gene. The CDR3 has 15 residues. The CDR3 DNA is TGTGCCAGCTCACCACGGGCGGGAGCATACAATGAGCAGTTCTTC. Protein: CASSPRAGAYNEQFF.

The V and J genes are TRBV9 and TRBJ1-5, with D unresolved. CDR3 length equals 13 residues. Per germline, CDR1 SGDLS and CDR2 YYNGEE. V was shortened by 2 bases and J by 4 bases, with 7 bases between the two germline ends. CDR3: CASSVSLNQPQHF. The CDR3 DNA follows: TGTGCCAGCAGCGTCTCCCTTAATCAGCCCCAGCATTTT.

V and J are TRBV6-5 and TRBJ2-5; maybe TRBD2 (6 bases). Germline values: CDR1 MNHEY, CDR2 SVGAGI. V shed 6 bases and J shed 5 bases, with 13 bases lying between them. The CDR3 extends over 13 amino acids. The CDR3 nucleotides are TGTGCCAGCAGGGCTACAGGAGGGGAGACCCAGTACTTC. This encodes CASRATGGETQYF.

This clone was recorded a few times. This chain links TRBV13 with TRBJ2-7; D remains unclear. Germline assignment: CDR1 PRHDT and CDR2 FYEKMQ (reference sequence). The CDR3 loop spans 13 amino acids. The V gene lost 5 bases and the J gene lost 2 bases, with 10 bases spanning the gap. Here the CDR3 DNA reads TGTGCCAGCAGCCGACTCTCTCCCTACGAGCAGTACTTC. Translated: CASSRLSPYEQYF.

This chain links TRBV4-1 with TRBJ1-1, with D possibly being TRBD1 (5 bases). CDR1 and CDR2 from the germline V gene are MGHRA and YSYEKL. V was cut by 1 base and J by 4 bases, with 13 bases left in between. CDR3 length: 15 residues. The CDR3 protein is CASSQAGGLGTEAFF. CDR3 coding DNA: TGCGCCAGCAGCCAAGCTGGGGGGTTGGGCACTGAAGCTTTCTTT.

The chain recombines TRBV19 with TRBJ2-7; D gene unclear. Germline lookup yields CDR1 LNHDA and CDR2 SQIVND (reference sequence). This CDR3 contains 15 residues. The germline V and J ends were trimmed by 4 bases and 0 bases, with 13 bases remaining between them. The CDR3 reads CASSTRHLSSYEQYF. The CDR3 nucleotides are TGTGCCAGTAGTACCCGACACCTGAGCTCCTACGAGCAGTACTTC.